The rows below give T cell receptor beta chains drawn from one sample of a study of Graves' ophthalmopathy and Graves' hyperthyroidism. MiXCR, applied by TCRdb to the multiplex PCR reads, yields one record per CDR3 protein. The data show roughly 420,000 distinct CDR3 sequences, 20% to 25% seen once. Material: peripheral blood. These receptors were taken from a woman between 18 and 29 years old with stable Graves' hyperthyroidism. The CDR3 runs from the conserved cysteine through the conserved F or W. Fields, in order: D gene, V gene, J gene, CDR3 length, clone size, CDR3 protein, CDR3 DNA. D genes are given only for firm matches. Not every row has a clone size; where given, it reads once, few, many or a size class.

-,TRBV7-9,TRBJ1-3,15,many,CASSYDRTSGNTIYF,TGTGCCAGCAGCTACGACAGGACCTCTGGAAACACCATATATTTT
TRBD1,TRBV15,TRBJ1-5,16,many,CATKGQGRVGNQPQHF,TGTGCCACCAAGGGACAGGGAAGGGTTGGCAATCAGCCCCAGCATTTT
-,TRBV6-1,TRBJ1-1,15,few,CASSPYRQLNTEAFF,TGTGCCAGCAGTCCCTATAGACAGCTGAACACTGAAGCTTTCTTT
-,TRBV27,TRBJ2-7,14,-,CASSLRGKTYEQYF,TGTGCCAGCAGTTTAAGAGGCAAAACCTACGAGCAGTACTTC
-,TRBV24-1,TRBJ1-5,14,many,CATSGDRSHQPQHF,TGTGCCACCAGTGGAGACAGGAGCCATCAGCCCCAGCATTTT
TRBD2,TRBV12-3/TRBV12-4,TRBJ2-4,14,many,CASSFIAGMNIKYF,TGTGCCAGCAGTTTTATAGCGGGAATGAACATTAAGTACTTC
TRBD1,TRBV4-1,TRBJ2-7,17,-,CASSQVPWDRRPGVQYF,TGCGCCAGCAGCCAAGTCCCTTGGGACAGGAGGCCCGGAGTGCAGTACTTC
TRBD2,TRBV2,TRBJ2-5,14,many,CASRLGREEETQYF,TGTGCCAGCAGGTTGGGACGGGAGGAAGAGACCCAGTACTTC
TRBD1,TRBV2,TRBJ2-7,16,many,CASSEGQGARISEQYF,TGTGCCAGCAGTGAAGGACAGGGGGCGCGTATCTCCGAGCAGTACTTC
-,TRBV12-3/TRBV12-4,TRBJ1-5,15,many,CASRPGRQGNQPQHF,TGTGCCAGCAGACCGGGACGCCAAGGGAATCAGCCCCAGCATTTT
-,TRBV19,TRBJ1-1,14,-,CASSITGYDTEAFF,TGTGCCAGTAGTATTACCGGGTACGACACTGAAGCTTTCTTT
TRBD1,TRBV6-1,TRBJ2-1,15,once,CASRRTGASYNEQFF,TGTGCCAGCAGGAGGACAGGGGCGTCCTACAATGAGCAGTTCTTC
TRBD2,TRBV30,TRBJ2-2,16,few,CAWTLGSPGGAGELFF,TGTGCCTGGACCTTAGGGTCGCCGGGGGGGGCCGGGGAGCTGTTTTTT
-,TRBV18,TRBJ1-1,14,many,CASSPSQGNTEAFF,TGTGCCAGCAGCCCTAGTCAAGGGAACACTGAAGCTTTCTTT
-,TRBV28,TRBJ2-7,11,-,CASRTGPEQYF,TGTGCCAGCAGAACAGGCCCCGAGCAGTACTTC
-,TRBV12-5,TRBJ2-5,13,many,CASGLAPQETQYF,TGTGCTAGTGGTTTGGCGCCTCAAGAGACCCAGTACTTC
-,TRBV7-9,TRBJ2-7,15,-,CASSLGQRTTYEQYF,TGTGCCAGCAGCTTAGGACAGAGAACAACCTACGAGCAGTACTTC
-,TRBV6-2/TRBV6-3,TRBJ2-5,14,-,CASSLKDNPEDQYF,TGTGCCAGCAGTTTAAAGGATAACCCCGAGGACCAGTACTTC
TRBD1,TRBV12-3/TRBV12-4,TRBJ2-7,15,-,CASSLPRDRAAEQYF,TGTGCCAGCAGCCTCCCCCGGGACAGGGCTGCCGAGCAGTACTTC
TRBD2,TRBV7-2,TRBJ2-7,15,many,CASSSPLAVVFEQYF,TGTGCCAGCAGCTCCCCACTAGCGGTCGTCTTCGAGCAGTACTTC
-,TRBV27,TRBJ2-7,14,-,CASSYDAGSYEQYF,TGTGCCAGCAGTTATGACGCCGGGTCTTACGAGCAGTACTTC
-,TRBV12-3/TRBV12-4,TRBJ1-5,14,once,CASSLEGPAQPQHF,TGTGCCAGCAGTTTAGAGGGGCCGGCTCAGCCCCAGCATTTT
-,TRBV20-1,TRBJ2-7,11,many,CSARDQGTKYF,TGCAGTGCTAGAGATCAGGGAACGAAGTACTTC
TRBD2,TRBV12-3/TRBV12-4,TRBJ2-5,17,many,CASSPGGGTTPQETQYF,TGTGCCAGCAGTCCCGGGGGGGGGACTACCCCCCAAGAGACCCAGTACTTC
-,TRBV6-1,TRBJ2-7,13,many,CASRPGPVYEQYF,TGTGCCAGCAGACCGGGACCTGTCTACGAGCAGTACTTC
-,TRBV19,TRBJ1-1,14,many,CASSPSRLNTEAFF,TGTGCCAGTAGCCCCTCCCGGTTGAACACTGAAGCTTTCTTT
-,TRBV6-1,TRBJ1-1,12,many,CASSERTEGAFF,TGTGCCAGCAGTGAAAGGACAGAAGGAGCTTTCTTT
-,TRBV6-1,TRBJ1-1,14,many,CASSEINWNTEAFF,TGTGCCAGCAGTGAAATTAACTGGAACACTGAAGCTTTCTTT
-,TRBV2,TRBJ1-1,15,-,CASRDLGAGNTEAFF,TGTGCCAGCAGGGATTTGGGTGCCGGTAACACTGAAGCTTTCTTT
-,TRBV3-1,TRBJ1-2,14,few,CASSQSTDYYGYTF,TGTGCCAGCAGCCAATCGACAGACTACTATGGCTACACCTTC
TRBD2,TRBV6-1,TRBJ2-5,14,many,CASSKAGEQETQYF,TGTGCCAGCAGTAAAGCGGGAGAGCAAGAGACCCAGTACTTC
-,TRBV12-3/TRBV12-4,TRBJ1-3,14,many,CASSPGAAGNTIYF,TGTGCCAGCAGTCCCGGGGCAGCTGGAAACACCATATATTTT
-,TRBV20-1,TRBJ2-5,11,many,CSARKGETQYF,TGCAGTGCTAGGAAAGGAGAGACCCAGTACTTC
TRBD1,TRBV12-3/TRBV12-4,TRBJ1-6,14,-,CASRAGTGFSPLHF,TGTGCCAGCAGGGCCGGGACAGGGTTTTCACCCCTCCACTTT
-,TRBV19,TRBJ1-1,14,many,CATQRQAGNTEAFF,TGTGCCACCCAGAGACAGGCCGGGAACACTGAAGCTTTCTTT
-,TRBV27,TRBJ1-6,15,once,CASSFGTTYNSPLHF,TGTGCCAGCAGTTTTGGGACAACCTATAATTCACCCCTCCACTTT
TRBD2,TRBV12-3/TRBV12-4,TRBJ2-7,15,-,CASRQIAGGPREQYF,TGTGCCAGCAGGCAGATAGCGGGAGGGCCACGGGAGCAGTACTTC